Presented here are 16 T cell receptor beta chains from one specimen sequenced in a study of blood T cells in healthy people across ages. Through a sample-barcoded 5' primer and a J-beta primer mix, a second PCR was run for roughly 6 to 12 cycles. One entry per CDR3 protein results from TCRdb running MiXCR on the 5' RACE reads. This sample has 650,000 to 800,000 distinct CDR3 sequences; roughly 44% occur once, and the top ten carry about a fifth. The sequenced sample was blood. The source is a man aged 55 to 70 in good health.

The chain has TRBV28 and TRBJ1-2; D is ambiguous. The germline V and J ends were trimmed by 2 bases and 8 bases, with 15 bases remaining between them. CDR1 is MDHEN, CDR2 SYDVKM, per germline. CDR3 length: 14 amino acids. The CDR3 spells CASSLGVAERGYTF. CDR3 nucleotides: TGTGCCAGCAGTTTAGGAGTGGCGGAGAGAGGCTACACCTTC.

V usage is TRBV11-3 and J usage is TRBJ2-1; possibly TRBD1 for D (6 bases). CDR3 length: 12 amino acids. Trimming stripped 8 bases from V and 8 bases from J, with 13 bases between. The germline V gene has CDR1 SGHNT and CDR2 YENEEA. CDR3 protein: CASLKQGHEQFF. CDR3 nucleotides: TGTGCCAGCCTGAAACAGGGCCATGAGCAGTTCTTC.

This sequence joins TRBV20-1 and TRBJ1-1; 8 nucleotides agree with TRBD1. Germline V gives CDR1 DFQATT, CDR2 SNEGSKA (reference sequence). V lost 5 bases, J lost 11 bases, and 13 bases stayed unmatched. This CDR3 comprises 13 residues. The CDR3 loop is CSAPGQELEAAFF. In DNA form, the CDR3 reads TGCAGTGCTCCGGGACAGGAGCTTGAGGCGGCTTTCTTT.

This clonotype was found many times. The chain couples TRBV7-2 to TRBJ2-5; TRBD2 aligns across 10 bases. The CDR3 extends over 15 amino acids. Germline V gene lookup returns CDR1 SGHTA and CDR2 FQGNSA. V lost 4 bases to trimming and J lost 5 bases; unmatched junction nucleotides: 7. The CDR3 is CASSSQRGGRETQYF. Written as DNA, the CDR3 is TGTGCCAGCAGCTCCCAGCGGGGGGGCCGGGAGACCCAGTACTTC. The full variable domain, with the rest looked up from reference TRBV7-2 and TRBJ2-5, is GAGVSQSPSNKVTEKGKDVELRCDPISGHTALYWYRQSLGQGLEFLIYFQGNSAPDKSGLPSDRFSAERTGGSVSTLTIQRTQQEDSAVYLCASSSQRGGRETQYFGPGTRLLVL.

Regarding this clonotype: The junction does not match germline at one end; this may be a read error. V gene TRBV10-3 combines with J gene TRBJ1-2, with D possibly matching TRBD1 (5 bases). This CDR3 contains 13 residues. Germline assignment: CDR1 ENHRY and CDR2 SYGVKD. CDR3 sequence: CATSFPERDGYTF. The DNA of the CDR3 is TGTGCCACCAGTTTCCCTGAGAGGGACGGCTACACCTTC.

This chain uses TRBV20-1 with TRBJ2-1; 7 bases map to TRBD1. The CDR3 sequence is 14 residues long. J gave up 4 bases and V 2 bases, and 5 bases lay outside the gene matches. Germline assignment: CDR1 DFQATT and CDR2 SNEGSKA (reference sequence). The CDR3 sequence: CSARQTDRYNEQFF. CDR3 nucleotides: TGCAGTGCTAGACAAACGGACAGGTACAATGAGCAGTTCTTC.

Only a few counts were recorded for this clonotype. One junction end does not reproduce the germline sequence, and a read error may be involved. The chain uses TRBV20-1 and TRBJ2-3, with a possible D match to TRBD2 (6 bases). Per the germline V gene, CDR1 is DFQATT and CDR2 is SNEGSKA (reference sequence). The CDR3 length is 16 residues. The chain's CDR3 is CSARDIGLLGTDTQYF. In DNA, the CDR3 is TGCAGTGCTCGAGACATTGGACTATTGGGCACAGATACGCAGTATTTT.

J is TRBJ2-7 and V is TRBV12-3 or TRBV12-4; D is unclear. V lost 3 bases and J 4 bases, leaving 7 bases between the germline ends. CDR3 size: 12 residues. The DNA of the CDR3 is TGTGCCAGCAGTTTCCAATATTACGAGCAGTACTTC. As protein: CASSFQYYEQYF.

This clonotype was seen a few times. The chain is built from TRBV3-1 and TRBJ2-1; D is ambiguous. This CDR3 has 15 residues. Germline V gene sequence: CDR1 LGHDT, CDR2 YNNKEL (reference sequence). The V end lost 0 bases, the J end lost 6 bases, and 12 bases lay between the germline ends. The CDR3 sequence is CASSQDTTPVNEQFF. The CDR3 bases are TGTGCCAGCAGCCAAGATACGACCCCGGTCAATGAGCAGTTCTTC.

This clonotype was recorded many times. This chain uses TRBV18 with TRBJ1-2, with a possible D match to TRBD1 (6 bases). Trimming took 0 bases from V and 4 from J, leaving 18 bases between them. The CDR3 consists of 17 residues. Per germline, CDR1 KGHSH and CDR2 LQKENI. The CDR3 loop reads CASSPPLDRKISYGYTF. The CDR3 bases are TGTGCCAGCTCACCACCTCTGGACAGAAAGATCTCCTATGGCTACACCTTC.

Notes on this clonotype: A read error may be the cause here, since a much bigger clone is one base away. This chain links TRBV5-1 with TRBJ1-2; 7 bases fit TRBD1. The germline gives CDR1 SGHRS, CDR2 YFSETQ. This CDR3 has 13 residues. The CDR3 is CAGSPDRTGGYTF. As DNA, the CDR3 is TGCGCCGGCAGCCCGGACAGGACGGGAGGCTACACCTTC.

This clonotype occurred many times. This sequence joins TRBV13 and TRBJ2-7, with a weak D call TRBD2 (6 bases). The CDR3 covers 14 residues. V was shortened by 6 bases and J by 6 bases, with 18 bases between the two germline ends. Per the germline V gene, CDR1 is PRHDT and CDR2 is FYEKMQ (reference sequence). Here the CDR3 DNA reads TGTGCCAGCAGTGCTTCTATTAGCGGTGGCGAGCAGTACTTC. Amino acids: CASSASISGGEQYF.

This clonotype was observed a handful of times. The genes are TRBV20-1 and TRBJ1-6, with D maybe TRBD1 (6 bases). Germline lookup yields CDR1 DFQATT and CDR2 SNEGSKA (reference sequence). V dropped 3 bases and J dropped 13 bases, with 13 bases sitting between them. This CDR3 contains 12 residues. The CDR3 sequence is CSASQTGSPLHF. The CDR3, as DNA: TGCAGTGCTAGTCAAACAGGGTCTCCCCTCCACTTT.

In this sample, this clonotype turned up many times. The V gene is TRBV5-1, the J gene TRBJ2-7; TRBD2 matches 10 bases. V trimming: 4 bases; J trimming: 3 bases; junction bases outside the gene matches: 7. The germline gives CDR1 SGHRS, CDR2 YFSETQ. This CDR3 is 15 amino acids long. The chain's CDR3 is CASSTAGGLFYEQYF. In nucleotides, the CDR3 is TGCGCCAGCAGCACAGCGGGGGGGCTCTTCTACGAGCAGTACTTC. Filled out from reference TRBV5-1 and TRBJ2-7, the complete variable domain reads KAGVTQTPRYLIKTRGQQVTLSCSPISGHRSVSWYQQTPGQGLQFLFEYFSETQRNKGNFPGRFSGRQFSNSRSEMNVSTLELGDSALYLCASSTAGGLFYEQYFGPGTRLTVT.

The chain links TRBV12-3 or TRBV12-4 to TRBJ2-2; 7 bases line up with TRBD2. V lost 7 bases to trimming and J lost 5 bases; unmatched junction nucleotides: 10. The CDR3 has 15 amino acids. CDR3 coding DNA: TGTGCCAGCAACCCTTTCCGGGGAGGGACCGGGGAGCTGTTTTTT. Its translation: CASNPFRGGTGELFF.

This clonotype was counted at least ten times. The V and J genes are TRBV27 and TRBJ2-5; perhaps TRBD2 as D (6 bases). Trimming stripped 2 bases from V and 1 base from J, with 8 bases between. CDR1 and CDR2 from the germline V gene are MNHEY and SMNVEV (reference sequence). The CDR3 is made up of 14 amino acids. In DNA, the CDR3 is TGTGCCAGCAGTTTAGGGGGGTCCCAAGAGACCCAGTACTTC. This sequence encodes CASSLGGSQETQYF.